These T cell receptor beta chains were read from a single sample in a study of T cells in Graves' hyperthyroidism and ophthalmopathy. Using its own MiXCR run on the multiplex PCR reads, TCRdb lists one record per CDR3 protein. This sample has about 600,000 distinct CDR3 sequences, with about 16% found just once. Sequenced material: blood. The receptor set was obtained from a woman in her thirties or forties with Graves' ophthalmopathy. The CDR3 runs from the conserved cysteine through the conserved F or W. A D gene is named only where the DNA matches it firmly. Rows give clone size only sometimes, using once, few, many, or a class for an expanded clone.

V	size	J	D	CDR3	DNA
TRBV6-4	NA	TRBJ2-7	NA	CASSYSSRGAHEQYF	TGTGCCAGCAGTTACTCGTCGCGGGGAGCCCACGAGCAGTACTTC
TRBV20-1	NA	TRBJ1-1	NA	CSARDRGETEAFF	TGCAGTGCTAGAGATCGGGGGGAAACTGAAGCTTTCTTT
TRBV3-1	many	TRBJ2-7	NA	CASSQTGNEQYF	TGTGCCAGCAGCCAAACAGGGAACGAGCAGTACTTC
TRBV6-6	NA	TRBJ1-2	TRBD1	CASSYSGQGAGYTF	TGTGCCAGCAGTTACTCGGGACAGGGGGCTGGCTACACCTTC
TRBV20-1	many	TRBJ2-7	NA	CSARDHGRGSGYEQYF	TGCAGTGCTAGAGATCATGGCAGGGGTTCGGGTTACGAGCAGTACTTC
TRBV27	NA	TRBJ1-2	NA	CASSPPDSNYGYTF	TGTGCCAGCAGTCCCCCTGACAGCAACTATGGCTACACCTTC
TRBV6-1	NA	TRBJ1-2	NA	CASGYREGYTF	TGTGCCAGCGGGTACCGGGAGGGCTACACCTTC
TRBV11-2	many	TRBJ2-1	NA	CASSLPGGYEQFF	TGTGCCAGCAGCCTCCCCGGGGGCTATGAGCAGTTCTTC
TRBV6-1	NA	TRBJ2-1	NA	CASSTRSTTYNEQFF	TGTGCCAGCAGTACCCGGTCCACCACCTACAATGAGCAGTTCTTC
TRBV12-3/TRBV12-4	many	TRBJ1-2	TRBD1	CASSLNRGRDYGYTF	TGTGCCAGCAGCCTAAACAGGGGGCGCGACTATGGCTACACCTTC
TRBV12-5	few	TRBJ2-1	NA	CASGLPVVDEQFF	TGTGCTAGTGGTTTGCCCGTAGTAGACGAGCAGTTCTTC
TRBV6-1	few	TRBJ2-1	TRBD2	CASTHLTSGGAKNEQFF	TGTGCCAGCACCCACCTAACTAGCGGGGGGGCAAAAAATGAGCAGTTCTTC
TRBV20-1	few	TRBJ2-4	NA	CSADQRNIQYF	TGCAGTGCTGATCAGCGGAACATTCAGTACTTC
TRBV2	few	TRBJ2-1	TRBD2	CASSERGTSGGGRNNEQFF	TGTGCCAGCAGTGAACGGGGGACTAGCGGGGGGGGAAGAAACAATGAGCAGTTCTTC
TRBV2	few	TRBJ2-7	NA	CASKTDRGLVYEQYF	TGTGCCAGCAAGACAGACAGAGGACTTGTCTACGAGCAGTACTTC
TRBV20-1	few	TRBJ2-1	NA	CRGDLAWDVQFF	TGCAGGGGGGATCTAGCGTGGGATGTGCAGTTCTTC
TRBV14	NA	TRBJ1-1	NA	CASSRQGPLNTEAFF	TGTGCCAGCAGCCGTCAGGGGCCCTTGAACACTGAAGCTTTCTTT